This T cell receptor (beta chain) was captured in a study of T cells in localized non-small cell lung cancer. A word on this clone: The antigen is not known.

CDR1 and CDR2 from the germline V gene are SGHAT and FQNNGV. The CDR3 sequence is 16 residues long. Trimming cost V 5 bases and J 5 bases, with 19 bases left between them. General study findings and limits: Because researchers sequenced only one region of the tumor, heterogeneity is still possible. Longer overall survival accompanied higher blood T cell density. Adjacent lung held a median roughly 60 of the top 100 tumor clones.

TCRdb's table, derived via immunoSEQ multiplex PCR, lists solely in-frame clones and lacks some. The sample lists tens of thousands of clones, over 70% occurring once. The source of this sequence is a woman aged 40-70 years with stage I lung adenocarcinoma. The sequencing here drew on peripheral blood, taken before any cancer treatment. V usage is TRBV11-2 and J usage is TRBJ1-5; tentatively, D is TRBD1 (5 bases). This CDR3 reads CASSPGRGSRDQPQHF. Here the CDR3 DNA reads TGTGCCAGCAGCCCTGGACGGGGCAGCAGGGATCAGCCCCAGCATTTT.